Below are 25 T cell receptor beta chains sequenced from a single sample in a study of TIL therapy for anti-PD-1-resistant metastatic lung cancer. Time point meaning: pre-treatment sample, taken before nivolumab and TIL therapy. The immunoSEQ assay was v3. Sequencing used immunoSEQ multiplex PCR; TCRdb keeps in-frame clones, though not all of them. In the table there are about 19,000 clones, 60% to 80% of which are singletons. The specimen comprised blood, sampled at baseline. These receptors originate from a person aged 25-80 years with non-small cell lung cancer.

This chain connects TRBV12-2 to TRBJ2-7; whether TRBD1, the table's D call, matches the DNA was not checked. TRBV12-2 is classified as a pseudogene. CDR3 size: 15 residues. CDR3 amino acids: CASRRPGTKPYEQYF. As DNA, the CDR3 is TGTGCAAGTCGCCGCCCCGGGACAAAACCCTACGAGCAGTACTTC.

The chain is built from TRBV15 and TRBJ2-7; 10 nucleotides line up with TRBD1. Germline CDR1 and CDR2: LNHNV and YYDKDF (reference sequence). The V and J ends lost 9 bases and 4 bases, in that order; junction bases with no gene match: 9. This CDR3 has 14 residues. The CDR3 is CATRPGQGRYEQYF. The CDR3 coding sequence is TGTGCCACTCGGCCGGGACAGGGGAGATACGAGCAGTACTTC.

This clone has only a few counts. The chain is built from TRBV7-2 and TRBJ2-7; 10 positions match TRBD1. The germline CDR1 and CDR2 sequences are SGHTA and FQGNSA. This CDR3 has 16 amino acids. With V trimmed by 5 bases and J by 4 bases, 11 bases remained unmatched. The CDR3 DNA sequence: TGTGCCAGCAGCCCCCTAGCCCCGGGACAGGGGTACGAGCAGTACTTC. Residues: CASSPLAPGQGYEQYF.

Details on this clone: One end of the junction fails to match germline, which may point to a read error. J is TRBJ1-2 and V is TRBV7-2; D is unclear. CDR3 length: 14 residues. Germline V lookup: CDR1 SGHTA, CDR2 FQGNSA. The CDR3 is CASSLAASNYGHTF. The CDR3 DNA follows: TGTGCCAGCAGCTTGGCGGCCAGTAACTATGGCCACACCTTC.

V usage is TRBV24-1 and J usage is TRBJ2-2, with 7 bases fitting TRBD2. The CDR3 extends over 16 amino acids. Per germline, CDR1 KGHDR and CDR2 SFDVKD. The J segment lost 5 bases and the V segment lost 3 bases, leaving 8 bases of the junction unmatched. The CDR3 protein is CATSDRTSGGTGELFF. Here the CDR3 DNA reads TGTGCCACCAGTGATAGGACTAGTGGGGGAACCGGGGAGCTGTTTTTT.

This clone appeared a few times. This sequence joins TRBV27 and TRBJ2-7, with 7 bases matching TRBD2. From germline, CDR1 is MNHEY and CDR2 SMNVEV (reference sequence). The CDR3 length is 16 residues. V dropped 5 bases and J dropped 0; count of bases not matched to a gene: 10. This CDR3 is CASSHSGGDYSYEQYF. CDR3 nucleotide sequence: TGTGCCAGCAGTCACTCTGGGGGGGACTACTCCTACGAGCAGTACTTC.

V gene TRBV5-1 combines with J gene TRBJ2-1; 8 bases are a match to TRBD2. CDR1 and CDR2 (germline): SGHRS, YFSETQ. The CDR3 totals 19 residues. J lost 0 bases, V lost 4 bases, and 15 bases had no gene match. CDR3 DNA sequence: TGCGCCAGCAGCCCTGACCCTTCTAGAGCGGGGGTCTCCTACAATGAGCAGTTCTTC. This encodes CASSPDPSRAGVSYNEQFF.

Note on this clone: The sample has other DNA sequences that encode this CDR3 too. The chain recombines TRBV19 with TRBJ2-7; D perhaps matches TRBD1 (7 bases). From germline, CDR1 is LNHDA and CDR2 SQIVND (reference sequence). The ends were cut back, 8 bases at V and 2 bases at J, with 16 bases in the middle. This CDR3 has 14 residues. CDR3: CASALGQRAYEQYF. As DNA, the CDR3 is TGTGCCAGTGCCTTGGGACAGCGGGCCTACGAGCAGTACTTC.

The V call is TRBV6-1, the J call TRBJ2-3; 7 bases align to TRBD2. This CDR3 is 15 amino acids long. Germline V gene data show CDR1 as MNHNS and CDR2 as SASEGT. The V segment lost 3 bases and the J segment 6 bases; nucleotides outside the gene matches: 9. CDR3 region: CASSDGLEAVDTQYF. In DNA form, the CDR3 reads TGTGCCAGCAGTGATGGACTAGAAGCAGTCGATACGCAGTATTTT.

As concerns this clone: Other DNA sequences in this specimen translate into the identical CDR3. The chain combines TRBV11-1 with TRBJ1-1, with D possibly matching TRBD1 (6 bases). This CDR3 has 14 residues. Trimming cost V 5 bases and J 5 bases, with 15 bases left between them. Per the germline V gene, CDR1 is SGHAT and CDR2 is FQDESV (reference sequence). The CDR3: CASSARGEGTEAFF. CDR3 DNA: TGTGCCAGCAGCGCGAGGGGGGAGGGAACTGAAGCTTTCTTT.

The sample holds a few counts of this clone. The genes are TRBV4-2 and TRBJ2-7; 9 bases align to TRBD2. The germline V gene has CDR1 LGHNA and CDR2 YNFKEQ. The CDR3 has 16 residues. V shed 4 bases, J shed 9 bases, and the junction held 16 bases outside the gene matches. The CDR3: CASSPTSRTSVLLQYF. In nucleotides, the CDR3 is TGTGCCAGCAGCCCAACCTCCCGGACTAGCGTGCTCTTGCAGTACTTC.

Written as DNA, the CDR3 is TGTGCCAGCAGCGTCAGGGGCGGGGGGGAAGCTTTCTTT. Translated: CASSVRGGGEAFF. The chain couples TRBV9 to TRBJ1-1; D possibly corresponds to TRBD1 (6 bases). This CDR3 region has 13 residues. Deletions cut 2 bases from V and 8 bases from J, with 13 bases between. Germline V gene lookup returns CDR1 SGDLS and CDR2 YYNGEE.

The chain couples TRBV28 to TRBJ1-5, with D unresolved. Trimming stripped 10 bases from V and 6 bases from J, with 16 bases between. The germline gives CDR1 MDHEN, CDR2 SYDVKM. CDR3 length: 13 residues. CDR3 nucleotide sequence: TGTGCCACCGCCAGAGGGCCTCGTCAGCCCCAGCATTTT. Its translation is CATARGPRQPQHF.

The chain recombines TRBV18 with TRBJ1-2; TRBD1 agrees at 9 bases. Unmatched junction bases numbered 16, after V lost 3 bases and J lost 8 bases. The germline CDR1 and CDR2 sequences are KGHSH and LQKENI. There are 17 residues in the CDR3. CDR3: CASSPLNRDRAVRGYTF. The CDR3 bases are TGTGCCAGCTCACCTCTGAACCGGGACAGGGCGGTTCGAGGCTACACCTTC.

This rearrangement joins TRBV12-3 or TRBV12-4 to TRBJ2-3; D remains unclear. Trimming took off 4 bases at V and 4 bases at J, with 9 bases between the two ends. The CDR3 runs 13 residues. CDR3 bases: TGTGCCAGCAGTTCTCTTACCTCAGATACGCAGTATTTT. Translation gives CASSSLTSDTQYF.

This chain links TRBV19 with TRBJ1-2; TRBD1 might be the D (5 bases). The V end was cut by 10 bases, the J end by 6 bases, with 12 bases between. The CDR3 spans 11 residues. CDR1 LNHDA and CDR2 SQIVND come from the germline V gene (reference sequence). CDR3 sequence: CATTGGHGYTF. The CDR3 coding sequence is TGTGCCACAACGGGGGGTCATGGCTACACCTTC.

This chain joins TRBV6-2 or TRBV6-3 and TRBJ2-1; D not certain. Trimming shortened V by 3 bases and J by 8 bases, and 5 bases separated the two germline ends. Germline V gives CDR1 MNHEY, CDR2 SVGEGT. The CDR3 loop spans 11 amino acids. CDR3 amino acids: CASSYKDEQFF. The DNA of the CDR3 is TGTGCCAGCAGTTATAAAGATGAGCAGTTCTTC.

V gene TRBV7-2 combines with J gene TRBJ2-7; the match to TRBD1 covers 9 bases. There are 16 residues in the CDR3. CDR1 is SGHTA and CDR2 is FQGNSA in the germline V gene. Losses at the gene ends were 1 base for V and 2 bases for J; bases not matched to a gene: 6. This chain's CDR3 is CASSLGPTGGAYEQYF. CDR3 bases: TGTGCCAGCAGCTTAGGCCCGACAGGGGGGGCCTACGAGCAGTACTTC.

The chain couples TRBV29-1 to TRBJ2-1; unclear D gene. The V gene's germline CDR1 is SQVTM and CDR2 ANQGSEA. Trimming removed 7 bases from V and 5 bases from J, with 12 bases in between. This CDR3 is built from 12 residues. The DNA of the CDR3 is TGCAGCGCCGGAGACCTCAACAATGAGCAGTTCTTC. It is translated as CSAGDLNNEQFF.

V gene TRBV24-1 combines with J gene TRBJ2-5; D perhaps matches TRBD1 (5 bases). Trimming cost V 1 base and J 2 bases, with 16 bases left between them. The CDR3 is 17 amino acids. Per germline, CDR1 KGHDR and CDR2 SFDVKD. CDR3 DNA: TGTGCCACCAGTGATTTCGGTCAGGGTCGGGCTCAAGAGACCCAGTACTTC. It codes for CATSDFGQGRAQETQYF.

This clone was seen a handful of times. The J gene is TRBJ1-2, the V gene TRBV27, with 8 bases that match TRBD1. From germline, CDR1 is MNHEY and CDR2 SMNVEV (reference sequence). The CDR3 runs to 14 residues. The V and J ends lost 4 bases and 7 bases, in that order; junction bases with no gene match: 8. The CDR3 protein is CASSYGQGWGGYTF. CDR3 in DNA: TGTGCCAGCAGTTACGGACAGGGTTGGGGTGGCTACACCTTC.

A single count supports this clone. CDR3 sequence: CASSANRASYEQYF. The DNA of the CDR3 is TGTGCCAGCAGCGCAAACAGGGCTTCCTACGAGCAGTACTTC. The chain is built from TRBV7-2 and TRBJ2-7, with D tentatively TRBD1 (6 bases). The V end was cut by 5 bases, the J end by 1 base, with 12 bases between. Per germline, CDR1 SGHTA and CDR2 FQGNSA. The CDR3 runs 14 residues.

The CDR3 protein is CSVERGDRVNTEAFF. The CDR3 nucleotides read TGCAGCGTTGAGAGGGGGGACAGGGTGAACACTGAAGCTTTCTTT. The J gene is TRBJ1-1, the V gene TRBV29-1, with 9 positions matching TRBD1. V shed 3 bases and J 0 bases; nucleotides not matched to a gene: 5. Germline V gene data show CDR1 as SQVTM and CDR2 as ANQGSEA. This CDR3 has 15 residues.

This chain uses TRBV5-5 with TRBJ1-2; tentative D call: TRBD1 (5 bases). The CDR3 loop spans 15 amino acids. Trimming removed 1 base at V and 3 bases at J, with 13 bases between. In germline, CDR1 is SGHKS, CDR2 YYEKEE (reference sequence). The CDR3 spells CASSLRGEMDYGYTF. The CDR3 DNA sequence: TGTGCCAGCAGCTTGCGGGGGGAGATGGACTATGGCTACACCTTC.

The chain joins TRBV4-1 to TRBJ1-1, with D unresolved. Trimming shortened V by 0 bases and J by 5 bases, and 13 bases separated the two germline ends. CDR3 length equals 15 residues. Germline V lookup: CDR1 MGHRA, CDR2 YSYEKL. Written as DNA, the CDR3 is TGCGCCAGCAGCCAAGAGCGCGTAGAGCGAACTGAAGCTTTCTTT. Amino acid sequence: CASSQERVERTEAFF.